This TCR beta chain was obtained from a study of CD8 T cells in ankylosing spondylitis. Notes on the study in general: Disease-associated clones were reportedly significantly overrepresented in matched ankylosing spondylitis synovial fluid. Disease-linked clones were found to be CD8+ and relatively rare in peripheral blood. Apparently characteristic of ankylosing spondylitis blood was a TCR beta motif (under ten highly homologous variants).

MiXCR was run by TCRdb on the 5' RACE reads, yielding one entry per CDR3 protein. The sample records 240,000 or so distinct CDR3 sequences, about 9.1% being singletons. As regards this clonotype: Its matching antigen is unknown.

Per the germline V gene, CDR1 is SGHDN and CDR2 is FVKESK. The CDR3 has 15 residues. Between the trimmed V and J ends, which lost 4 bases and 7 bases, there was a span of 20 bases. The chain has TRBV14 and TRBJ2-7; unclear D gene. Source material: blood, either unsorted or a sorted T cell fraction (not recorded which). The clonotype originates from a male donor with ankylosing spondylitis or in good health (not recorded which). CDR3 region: CASSRRSGTGREQYF. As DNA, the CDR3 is TGTGCCAGCAGCCGCCGATCAGGAACGGGCCGTGAGCAGTACTTC.